This T cell receptor beta chain originates from a study of blood T cell repertoires in COVID-19. Study-wide background: Material from acute and convalescent COVID-19 was sourced from the United States, Italy and Spain.

Per the study methods: Reference gene primer amplification gave nucleated cell count estimates. Here immunoSEQ multiplex PCR was the method, and the copy in TCRdb shows in-frame clones only, minus some. The V and J calls and the clone size are those of that table, but D and trimming were determined from the DNA. The data contain around 260,000 clones, about 89% of them singletons. Note on this clone: The same CDR3 also results from other DNA sequences found in this sample.

Deletions cut 3 bases from V and 6 bases from J, with 6 bases between. Germline V gene lookup returns CDR1 DFQATT and CDR2 SNEGSKA (reference sequence). The CDR3 is 11 amino acids. The source of this sequence is a man aged 35 to 55 who had recovered from COVID-19. The specimen was peripheral blood. The chain links TRBV20-1 to TRBJ2-1, with D possibly being TRBD2 (5 bases). CDR3 region: CSASRGNEQFF. The CDR3 DNA sequence: TGCAGTGCTAGCCGGGGCAATGAGCAGTTCTTC.